This entry lists 13 T cell receptor beta chains sequenced from one sample in a study of blood T cell repertoires in COVID-19. Profiling relied on immunoSEQ multiplex PCR, and the TCRdb table lists in-frame clones only, not all of them. The sample lists roughly 50,000 clones; roughly 82% were seen once. Source material: peripheral blood. The receptors were gathered from a man aged 40-50 years with acute or convalescent COVID-19.

The chain employs TRBV2 and TRBJ1-6; D is unclear. Looked up from germline, CDR1 is SNHLY and CDR2 is FYNNEI. V was shortened by 6 bases and J by 0 bases, with 9 bases between the two germline ends. This CDR3 contains 15 residues. The CDR3 sequence is CASRGTGSYNSPLHF. For the CDR3, the DNA is TGTGCCAGCAGAGGCACGGGCTCCTATAATTCACCCCTCCACTTT.

V is TRBV5-1 and J is TRBJ2-4; the match to TRBD2 covers 11 bases. This CDR3 is built from 14 residues. J gave up 8 bases and V 4 bases, and 5 bases lay outside the gene matches. Germline values: CDR1 SGHRS, CDR2 YFSETQ. The CDR3 is CASSPSGGTDIQYF. Here the CDR3 DNA reads TGCGCCAGCAGCCCTAGCGGGGGGACGGACATTCAGTACTTC.

The rearrangement joins TRBV6-5 to TRBJ1-4; 7 bases are a match to TRBD1. The CDR3 sequence is 15 residues long. Unmatched junction bases numbered 4, after V lost 2 bases and J lost 4 bases. Germline lookup yields CDR1 MNHEY and CDR2 SVGAGI. CDR3: CASSYGTAHNEKLFF. Written as DNA, the CDR3 is TGTGCCAGCAGTTACGGGACAGCACATAATGAAAAACTGTTTTTT.

This clone was recorded a few times. The chain joins TRBV19 to TRBJ1-6; possible D gene TRBD1, 6 bases. Germline CDR1 LNHDA, CDR2 SQIVND (reference sequence). The germline V and J ends were trimmed by 8 bases and 0 bases, with 14 bases remaining between them. The length of the CDR3 is 16 residues. As DNA, the CDR3 is TGTGCCAGTTCCTATACAGGGAGCTCCTATAATTCACCCCTCCACTTT. It translates to CASSYTGSSYNSPLHF.

This clone was seen more than once but under ten times. This chain connects TRBV11-2 to TRBJ1-1; D is perhaps TRBD1 (6 bases). This CDR3 is 13 amino acids long. V lost 5 bases to trimming and J lost 1 base, with 8 bases between them. CDR1 and CDR2 (germline): SGHAT, FQNNGV. CDR3 bases: TGTGCCAGCAGCCCACAGGGGAACACTGAAGCTTTCTTT. This translates into CASSPQGNTEAFF. The full variable domain, its missing parts supplied by reference TRBV11-2 and TRBJ1-1, is EAGVAQSPRYKIIEKRQSVAFWCNPISGHATLYWYQQILGQGPKLLIQFQNNGVVDDSQLPKDRFSAERLKGVDSTLKIQPAKLEDSAVYLCASSPQGNTEAFFGQGTRLTVV.

The chain links TRBV18 to TRBJ1-5; tentative D call: TRBD1 (6 bases). Deletions cut 5 bases from V and 6 bases from J, with 11 bases between. CDR3 length: 13 amino acids. Germline CDR1 reads KGHSH; CDR2 reads LQKENI. The CDR3 DNA is TGTGCCAGCTCAAAACAGGGAAGTCAGCCCCAGCATTTT. It yields the protein CASSKQGSQPQHF.

The chain combines TRBV19 with TRBJ2-3; 13 bases are shared with TRBD2. The length of the CDR3 is 20 residues. Germline CDR1 LNHDA, CDR2 SQIVND (reference sequence). J lost 5 bases, V lost 6 bases, and 20 bases had no gene match. CDR3 DNA sequence: TGTGCCAGTAGCAAGATACTAGCGGGGGGGCCCGGTTCCACGCGAGATACGCAGTATTTT. As protein: CASSKILAGGPGSTRDTQYF. The whole variable domain, remainder taken from reference TRBV19 and TRBJ2-3, is DGGITQSPKYLFRKEGQNVTLSCEQNLNHDAMYWYRQDPGQGLRLIYYSQIVNDFQKGDIAEGYSVSREKKESFPLTVTSAQKNPTAFYLCASSKILAGGPGSTRDTQYFGPGTRLTVL.

This clone was picked up a small number of times. The genes are TRBV28 and TRBJ2-7; D remains unclear. Germline CDR1 reads MDHEN; CDR2 reads SYDVKM. V gave up 5 bases and J gave up 1 base, with 6 bases separating them. This CDR3 is built from 12 residues. CDR3 in DNA: TGTGCCAGCAGTCCCCGGTCCTACGAGCAGTACTTC. Its protein product is CASSPRSYEQYF.

The chain carries TRBV5-5 and TRBJ1-3; 12 bases map to TRBD1. J was trimmed by 4 bases and V by 0 bases; bases with no gene match: 5. Germline V gene data show CDR1 as SGHKS and CDR2 as YYEKEE (reference sequence). The CDR3 is 17 amino acids. The CDR3, as DNA: TGTGCCAGCAGCTTGGCCGGGACAGGGGGCTTAGGAAACACCATATATTTT. This codes for CASSLAGTGGLGNTIYF.

The chain employs TRBV7-2 and TRBJ2-1; TRBD2 aligns across 8 bases. CDR1 and CDR2 (germline): SGHTA, FQGNSA. With V trimmed by 1 base and J by 7 bases, 6 bases remained unmatched. This CDR3 is built from 15 residues. As DNA, the CDR3 is TGTGCCAGCAGCTTAGGGCCGGGGGGGGAAAATGAGCAGTTCTTC. It is translated as CASSLGPGGENEQFF. Based on the CDR3 plus reference TRBV7-2 and TRBJ2-1, the full variable domain is GAGVSQSPSNKVTEKGKDVELRCDPISGHTALYWYRQSLGQGLEFLIYFQGNSAPDKSGLPSDRFSAERTGGSVSTLTIQRTQQEDSAVYLCASSLGPGGENEQFFGPGTRLTVL.

The chain is built from TRBV28 and TRBJ2-3, with TRBD2 matching 12 bases. This CDR3 spans 16 amino acids. CDR1 is MDHEN and CDR2 is SYDVKM in the germline V gene. The ends lost 3 bases at V and 8 bases at J; junction bases unmatched: 9. The chain's CDR3 is CASSFATSGGGGTQYF. For the CDR3, the DNA is TGTGCCAGCAGTTTCGCGACTAGCGGGGGTGGCGGTACGCAGTATTTT.

V gene TRBV30 combines with J gene TRBJ1-1; 8 bases are a match to TRBD1. Germline CDR1 reads GTSNPN; CDR2 reads SVGIG (reference sequence). CDR3 length equals 15 residues. The V and J ends lost 2 bases and 4 bases, in that order; junction bases with no gene match: 9. The CDR3 spells CAWSRATGDLTEAFF. The DNA for the CDR3 is TGTGCCTGGAGTAGAGCGACAGGGGACCTCACTGAAGCTTTCTTT.

This clone was found once. This chain connects TRBV6-6 to TRBJ1-5; possible D gene TRBD1, 5 bases. Germline-derived CDR1 and CDR2 are MNHNY and SVGAGI (reference sequence). The CDR3 sequence is 16 residues long. Trimming removed 0 bases at V and 6 bases at J, with 15 bases between. The CDR3 spells CASSYSIGGKGQPQHF. DNA for the CDR3: TGTGCCAGCAGTTACTCGATCGGGGGTAAAGGTCAGCCCCAGCATTTT.